This T cell receptor (beta chain) was profiled in a study of blood T cells in healthy people across ages (dated by TCRdb to the mid-2010s). In the study overall: In model experiments, roughly one uniquely barcoded TCR beta cDNA molecule per two T cells was captured by template switching. Using deep sequencing normalized with unique cDNA molecular identifiers, the study measured how TCR beta repertoire diversity changes with age. Four age groups were formed from the donors: young (average approximately 15 years), middle-aged (just under 40), aged (over 55) and long-lived (about 75). To avoid experimental bias, donors of different ages were distributed randomly across sequencing lanes. For two donors (one aged 18 to 30 and one aged 80 or older), the study analyzed two additional independent replicas of 1 million unique cDNA reads from the same blood draw.

The full study reports these points: Total diversity estimates from one million sequenced T cells were considered lower bounds and underestimates. Because donor CMV infection status was unknown, age-related changes in expanded clonotypes were potentially confounded. The long-lived group showed more naive CD4+ T cells, fewer expanded clones and increased TCR diversity than the aged group, suggesting age selection. Observed TCR beta diversity correlated strongly with the percentage of naive T cells measured by flow cytometry. Observed TCR beta diversity per million T cells fell roughly linearly with age, and a significant reduction was already apparent by age about 38. Because profiling used bulk unsorted PBMCs, naive and antigen-experienced compartments could not be compared conclusively.

Donors were 40 or so systemically healthy Caucasian individuals from Russia aged 6 to 90 years. Each donor gave 9.5 to 10 milliliters of peripheral blood, drawn into EDTA-treated Vacutainer tubes. Ficoll-Paque density-gradient centrifugation was used to isolate PBMCs, with at least 7 million per sample. Trizol reagent was used to extract total RNA from the PBMCs, yielding at least 5 micrograms per sample. Naive CD45RAhigh/CD27high T cell percentages were measured by flow cytometry on a PBMC aliquot from every donor. In the case of this clonotype: It has no known antigen specificity. No much larger clone exists at a distance of one base, and base qualities are not known.

Germline trimming: 5 bases from V, 1 base from J; junction bases outside gene matches: 11. The germline V gene encodes CDR1 SGHRS and CDR2 YFSETQ. The CDR3, cysteine through phenylalanine, is 18 amino acids long. Of all the DNA, just the CDR3 is kept, 54 bases in frame from base 1. Library preparation used 5' RACE. Instrument used: Illumina HiSeq 2500. A second PCR of about 6 to 12 cycles was performed with a sample-barcoded 5' primer and a J-beta primer mix. Each TCR beta cDNA molecule received a unique molecular identifier from a template-switch 5' adaptor carrying 12 random nucleotides. Each sample yielded at least 3 million CDR3-containing paired-end reads. The Mint cDNA synthesis kit, primed by a TRBC-specific oligonucleotide, was used to synthesize first-strand cDNA from all RNA. After uracil-DNA glycosylase treatment, a first 18-cycle PCR used universal primers M1SS and BC2_uni_R on all cDNA. In the original analysis: For normalization, 1 million high-quality reads were randomly selected from each sample, with every read carrying a distinct molecular identifier. Reads sharing molecular identifiers were discarded rather than binned into consensus sequences. MiTCR, set to a Q25 quality threshold and the strictest error-elimination algorithm, was used for CDR3 identification, clonotype clustering and error correction. Lower-bound total TCR beta diversity was estimated with a nonparametric unseen species model using Euler transformation. TCRdb reworked the public reads: Q25 trimming with fastp, MiXCR clone assembly, productive beta chains retained. Each CDR3 protein gets just one entry, which takes the most common genes and DNA from the rows behind it. The authors' filters were not applied to this entry. For this sample there are approximately 940,000 distinct CDR3 sequences; 40% to 60% appear just once. Around 15% of the sample rests with the top ten.

This sequence uses TRBV5-1 and TRBJ2-3; 12 central bases correspond to TRBD2. The sequenced material came from blood. The receptor comes from a man aged 25 to 45 in good health. CDR3 loop: CASSFLAGGPSGTDTQYF. The DNA sequence is as follows: TGCGCCAGCAGTTTTCTAGCGGGGGGGCCCTCCGGCACAGATACGCAGTATTTT.